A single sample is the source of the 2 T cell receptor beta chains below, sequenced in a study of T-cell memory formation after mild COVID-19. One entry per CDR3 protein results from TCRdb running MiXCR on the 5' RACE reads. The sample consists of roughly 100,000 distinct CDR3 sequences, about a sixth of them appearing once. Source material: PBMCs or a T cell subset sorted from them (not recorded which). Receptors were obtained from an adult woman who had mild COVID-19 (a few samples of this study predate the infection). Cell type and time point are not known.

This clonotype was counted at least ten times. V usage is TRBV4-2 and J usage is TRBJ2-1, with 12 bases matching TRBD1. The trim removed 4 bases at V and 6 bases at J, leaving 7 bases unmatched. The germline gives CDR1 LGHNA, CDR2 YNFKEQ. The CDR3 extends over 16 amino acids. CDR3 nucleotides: TGTGCCAGCAGCCTGGTGGGACAGGGGGCGCCCAATGAGCAGTTCTTC. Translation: CASSLVGQGAPNEQFF.

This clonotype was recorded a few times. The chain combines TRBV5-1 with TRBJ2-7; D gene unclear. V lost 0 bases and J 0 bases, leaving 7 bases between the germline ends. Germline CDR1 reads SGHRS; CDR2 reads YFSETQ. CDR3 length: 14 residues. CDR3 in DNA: TGCGCCAGCAGCTTGGTTCCATCCTCCTACGAGCAGTACTTC. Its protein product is CASSLVPSSYEQYF.